This TCR beta chain originates from a study of Tregs in tolerant kidney transplant recipients. Trimming removed 2 bases at V and 5 bases at J, with 6 bases between. The germline V gene has CDR1 SGHVS and CDR2 FQNEAQ. The CDR3 runs to 12 residues. Data came from immunoSEQ multiplex PCR; TCRdb stores just in-frame clones and leaves some out. The data show over 50,000 clones, over 75% seen once. The genes are TRBV7-8 and TRBJ2-5; the D is unclear. The source is a human donor who received a combined kidney and bone marrow transplant. The material was Tregs from blood, obtained before the transplant. CDR3 nucleotide sequence: TGTGCCAGCAGCTTAAGGGCCGAGACCCAGTACTTC. It encodes CASSLRAETQYF.